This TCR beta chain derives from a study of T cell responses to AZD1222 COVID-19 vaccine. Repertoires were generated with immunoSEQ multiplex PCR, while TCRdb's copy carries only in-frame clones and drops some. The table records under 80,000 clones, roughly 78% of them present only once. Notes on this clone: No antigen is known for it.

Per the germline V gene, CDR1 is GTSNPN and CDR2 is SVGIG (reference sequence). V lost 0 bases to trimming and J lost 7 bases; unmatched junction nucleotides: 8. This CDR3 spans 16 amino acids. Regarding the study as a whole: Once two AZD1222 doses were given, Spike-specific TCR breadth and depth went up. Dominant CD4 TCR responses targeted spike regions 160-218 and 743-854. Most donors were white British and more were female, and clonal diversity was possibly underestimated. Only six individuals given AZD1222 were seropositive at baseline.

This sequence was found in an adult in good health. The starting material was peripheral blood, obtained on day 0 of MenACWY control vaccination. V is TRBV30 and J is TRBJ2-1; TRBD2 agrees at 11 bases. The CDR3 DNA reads TGTGCCTGGAGTGTGGTACTAGCGGGAGTAGGGAATGAGCAGTTCTTC. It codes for CAWSVVLAGVGNEQFF.